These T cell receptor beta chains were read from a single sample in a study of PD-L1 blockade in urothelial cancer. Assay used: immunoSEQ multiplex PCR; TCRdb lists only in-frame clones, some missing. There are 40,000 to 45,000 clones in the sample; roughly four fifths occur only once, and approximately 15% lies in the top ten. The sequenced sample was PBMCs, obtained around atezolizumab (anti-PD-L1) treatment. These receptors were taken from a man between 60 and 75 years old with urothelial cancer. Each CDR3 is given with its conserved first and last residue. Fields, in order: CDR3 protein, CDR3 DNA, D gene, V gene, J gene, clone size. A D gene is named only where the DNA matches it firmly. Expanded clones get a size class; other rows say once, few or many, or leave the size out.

CDR3aa: CASSRSPVLAKNIQYF
CDR3nt: TGCGCCAGCAGCCGGTCCCCCGTACTAGCCAAAAACATTCAGTACTTC
d_gene: -
v_gene: TRBV4-1
j_gene: TRBJ2-4
abundance: few

CDR3aa: CASSGPGNTEAFF
CDR3nt: TGTGCCAGTAGTGGACCGGGAAACACTGAAGCTTTCTTT
d_gene: -
v_gene: TRBV19
j_gene: TRBJ1-1
abundance: few

CDR3aa: CASGPVLEGGYTF
CDR3nt: TGTGCCAGCGGCCCCGTTCTAGAGGGCGGCTACACCTTC
d_gene: -
v_gene: TRBV5-6
j_gene: TRBJ1-2
abundance: -

CDR3aa: CASRLADRGGSPLHF
CDR3nt: TGTGCCAGCAGGTTGGCCGACAGGGGGGGTTCACCCCTCCACTTT
d_gene: TRBD1
v_gene: TRBV6-6
j_gene: TRBJ1-6
abundance: -

CDR3aa: CASSEITSGGETQYF
CDR3nt: TGCGCCAGCAGTGAGATCACTAGCGGGGGGGAGACCCAGTACTTC
d_gene: TRBD2
v_gene: TRBV10-2
j_gene: TRBJ2-5
abundance: -

CDR3aa: CASRAPGQMNSPLHF
CDR3nt: TGTGCCAGTAGGGCCCCGGGACAGATGAATTCACCCCTCCACTTT
d_gene: TRBD1
v_gene: TRBV19
j_gene: TRBJ1-6
abundance: -

CDR3aa: CASSDVGLMNTEAFF
CDR3nt: TGTGCCAGCAGTGATGTGGGACTGATGAACACTGAAGCTTTCTTT
d_gene: -
v_gene: TRBV6-1
j_gene: TRBJ1-1
abundance: -

CDR3aa: CASSSQPSSSYNSPLHF
CDR3nt: TGTGCCAGCAGCAGCCAACCTAGTAGCTCCTATAATTCACCCCTCCACTTT
d_gene: -
v_gene: TRBV21-1
j_gene: TRBJ1-6
abundance: -

CDR3aa: CASGTSLNSPQHF
CDR3nt: TGTGCCAGCGGGACATCCCTAAACTCGCCCCAGCATTTT
d_gene: -
v_gene: TRBV6-1
j_gene: TRBJ1-5
abundance: -

CDR3aa: CASSLLLRVLEHQPQHF
CDR3nt: TGTGCCAGCAGCCTACTTCTCCGGGTCTTGGAGCATCAGCCCCAGCATTTT
d_gene: -
v_gene: TRBV28
j_gene: TRBJ1-5
abundance: -

CDR3aa: CASSPVTVSSYEQYF
CDR3nt: TGTGCCAGCTCACCCGTGACAGTGAGCTCCTACGAGCAGTACTTC
d_gene: -
v_gene: TRBV18
j_gene: TRBJ2-7
abundance: -

CDR3aa: CATSRGQGLKTQYF
CDR3nt: TGTGCCACCAGCAGAGGCCAGGGCTTAAAGACCCAGTACTTC
d_gene: -
v_gene: TRBV15
j_gene: TRBJ2-5
abundance: -

CDR3aa: CASSQSTSGNQETQYF
CDR3nt: TGCGCCAGCAGTCAATCAACTAGCGGCAACCAAGAGACCCAGTACTTC
d_gene: TRBD2
v_gene: TRBV23-1
j_gene: TRBJ2-5
abundance: -

CDR3aa: CAWRGTATYEQYF
CDR3nt: TGTGCCTGGAGGGGGACAGCGACCTACGAGCAGTACTTC
d_gene: TRBD1
v_gene: TRBV30
j_gene: TRBJ2-7
abundance: once

CDR3aa: CASSLDPTGGLTGELFF
CDR3nt: TGTGCCAGCAGCTTAGATCCAACAGGGGGTCTAACCGGGGAGCTGTTTTTT
d_gene: TRBD1
v_gene: TRBV11-2
j_gene: TRBJ2-2
abundance: -

CDR3aa: CAARDRGNTGELFF
CDR3nt: TGTGCCGCCCGGGACAGGGGGAACACCGGGGAGCTGTTTTTT
d_gene: TRBD1
v_gene: TRBV19
j_gene: TRBJ2-2
abundance: -

CDR3aa: CASSLVTGTGYEQYF
CDR3nt: TGCGCCAGCAGCTTGGTCACAGGCACGGGCTACGAGCAGTACTTC
d_gene: -
v_gene: TRBV5-1
j_gene: TRBJ2-7
abundance: -

CDR3aa: CASRDVTGGMHQPQHF
CDR3nt: TGCGCCAGCAGAGACGTTACAGGGGGCATGCATCAGCCCCAGCATTTT
d_gene: TRBD1
v_gene: TRBV10-2
j_gene: TRBJ1-5
abundance: -

CDR3aa: CASSSLHRDSDSGANVLTF
CDR3nt: TGTGCCAGCAGCTCCCTTCACCGGGACAGCGACTCTGGGGCCAACGTCCTGACTTTC
d_gene: TRBD1
v_gene: TRBV7-9
j_gene: TRBJ2-6
abundance: -

CDR3aa: CASSPRQGASGNTIYF
CDR3nt: TGTGCCAGCAGCCCTCGACAGGGGGCTTCTGGAAACACCATATATTTT
d_gene: TRBD1
v_gene: TRBV9
j_gene: TRBJ1-3
abundance: -

CDR3aa: CASSQDWRAGDEQYF
CDR3nt: TGTGCCAGCAGCCAAGATTGGCGGGCCGGGGACGAGCAGTACTTC
d_gene: -
v_gene: TRBV4-2
j_gene: TRBJ2-7
abundance: -

CDR3aa: CASRARQFDYNEQFF
CDR3nt: TGTGCCAGCAGGGCCAGACAGTTTGACTACAATGAGCAGTTCTTC
d_gene: -
v_gene: TRBV2
j_gene: TRBJ2-1
abundance: -

CDR3aa: CASSQSQGYSPLHF
CDR3nt: TGCGCCAGCAGCCAATCACAGGGGTATTCACCCCTCCACTTT
d_gene: TRBD1
v_gene: TRBV4-1
j_gene: TRBJ1-6
abundance: few

CDR3aa: CASSLESGGGAIDTQYF
CDR3nt: TGTGCCAGCAGCTTGGAGTCCGGCGGGGGGGCCATAGATACGCAGTATTTT
d_gene: TRBD2
v_gene: TRBV5-4
j_gene: TRBJ2-3
abundance: -

CDR3aa: CASSIALGALNQPQHF
CDR3nt: TGTGCCAGTAGTATCGCCCTGGGAGCACTAAATCAGCCCCAGCATTTT
d_gene: -
v_gene: TRBV19
j_gene: TRBJ1-5
abundance: -

CDR3aa: CASSRGGAEETQYF
CDR3nt: TGTGCCAGCTCACGAGGGGGCGCCGAGGAGACCCAGTACTTC
d_gene: TRBD1
v_gene: TRBV18
j_gene: TRBJ2-5
abundance: -